This T cell receptor beta chain derives from a study of TIL therapy for anti-PD-1-resistant metastatic lung cancer. Study information: Several tumors were EGFR-mutant and two were ALK-rearranged. Tumors carried a median approximately 1.6 non-synonymous mutations per megabase. Study-wide results and caveats: Treatment-naive, never-smoker and oncogene-addicted patients were overrepresented in this highly selected cohort.

Germline CDR1 reads WNHNN; CDR2 reads SYGVQD (reference sequence). The CDR3 is 13 amino acids. The J segment lost 9 bases and the V segment lost 8 bases, leaving 12 bases of the junction unmatched. This clone was counted ten times or more. Antigen specificity is unknown. Regarding time point: pre-treatment sample, taken before nivolumab and TIL therapy. Most excised metastases sampled were pleural nodules or supraclavicular lymph nodes. The immunoSEQ assay was v3. Profiled with immunoSEQ multiplex PCR; TCRdb holds only in-frame clones, not every one. Here the sample spans 95,000 or so clones, about two thirds being singletons.

The sequence came from a person between 30 and 79 years old with non-small cell lung cancer. This chain uses TRBV10-1 with TRBJ1-1; 7 bases agree with TRBD1. This sample comprised tumor tissue, obtained at baseline. DNA for the CDR3: TGCGCCAGCGCCGAAGGGAGGGGGCGGAAAGCTTTCTTT. Its protein is CASAEGRGRKAFF.